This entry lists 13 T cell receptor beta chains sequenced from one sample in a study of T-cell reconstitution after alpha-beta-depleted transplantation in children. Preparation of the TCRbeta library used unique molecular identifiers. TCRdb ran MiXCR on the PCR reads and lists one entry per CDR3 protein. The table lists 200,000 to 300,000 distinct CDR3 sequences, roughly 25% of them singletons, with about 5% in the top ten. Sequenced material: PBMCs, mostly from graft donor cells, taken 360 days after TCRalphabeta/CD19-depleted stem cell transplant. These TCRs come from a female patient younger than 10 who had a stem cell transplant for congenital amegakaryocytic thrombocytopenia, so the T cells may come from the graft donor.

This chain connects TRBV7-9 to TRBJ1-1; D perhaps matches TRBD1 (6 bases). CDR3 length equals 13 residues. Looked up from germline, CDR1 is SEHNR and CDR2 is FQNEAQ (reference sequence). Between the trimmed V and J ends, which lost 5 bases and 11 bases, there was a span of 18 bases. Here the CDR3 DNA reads TGTGCCAGCAGCCCAACGGGGGGCGCAGAGGCTTTCTTT. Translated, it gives CASSPTGGAEAFF.

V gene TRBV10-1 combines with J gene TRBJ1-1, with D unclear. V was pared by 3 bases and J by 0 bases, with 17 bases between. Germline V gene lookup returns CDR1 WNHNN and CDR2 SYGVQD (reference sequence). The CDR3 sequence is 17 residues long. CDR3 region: CASSDWVSRQVNTEAFF. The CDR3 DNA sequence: TGCGCCAGCAGTGATTGGGTATCAAGGCAGGTGAACACTGAAGCTTTCTTT.

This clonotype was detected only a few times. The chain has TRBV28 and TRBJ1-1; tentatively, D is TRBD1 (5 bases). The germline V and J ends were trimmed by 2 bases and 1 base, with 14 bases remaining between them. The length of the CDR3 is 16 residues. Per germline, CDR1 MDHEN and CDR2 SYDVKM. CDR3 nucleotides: TGTGCCAGCAGTTTAAGGGGACTAGGGTCGAACACTGAAGCTTTCTTT. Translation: CASSLRGLGSNTEAFF.

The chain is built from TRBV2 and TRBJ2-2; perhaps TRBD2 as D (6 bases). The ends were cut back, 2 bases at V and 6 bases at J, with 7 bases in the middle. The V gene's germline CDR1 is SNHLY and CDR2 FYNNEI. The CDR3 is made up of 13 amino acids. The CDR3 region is CASSEWEAGELFF. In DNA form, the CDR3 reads TGTGCCAGCAGTGAATGGGAGGCCGGGGAGCTGTTTTTT.

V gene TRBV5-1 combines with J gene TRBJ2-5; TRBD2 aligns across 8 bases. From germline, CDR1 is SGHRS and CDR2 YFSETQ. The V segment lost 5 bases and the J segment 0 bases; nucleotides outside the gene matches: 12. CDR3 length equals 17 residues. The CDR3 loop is CASRLFSSGGHQETQYF. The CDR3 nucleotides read TGCGCCAGCAGACTTTTCTCGTCGGGAGGGCACCAAGAGACCCAGTACTTC.

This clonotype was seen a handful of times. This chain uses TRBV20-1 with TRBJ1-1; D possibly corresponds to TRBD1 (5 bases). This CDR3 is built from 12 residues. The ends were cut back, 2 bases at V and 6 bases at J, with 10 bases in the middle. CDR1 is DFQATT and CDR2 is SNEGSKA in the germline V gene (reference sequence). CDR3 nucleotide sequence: TGCAGTGCTAGAACATCGGGGGCTGAAGCTTTCTTT. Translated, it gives CSARTSGAEAFF.

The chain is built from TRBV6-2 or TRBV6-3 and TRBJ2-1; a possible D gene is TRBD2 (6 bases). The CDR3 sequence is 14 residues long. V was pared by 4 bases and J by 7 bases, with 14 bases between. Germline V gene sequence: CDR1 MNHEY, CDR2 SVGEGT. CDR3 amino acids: CASSFWGTGNEQFF. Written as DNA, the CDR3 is TGTGCCAGCAGTTTTTGGGGGACTGGGAATGAGCAGTTCTTC.

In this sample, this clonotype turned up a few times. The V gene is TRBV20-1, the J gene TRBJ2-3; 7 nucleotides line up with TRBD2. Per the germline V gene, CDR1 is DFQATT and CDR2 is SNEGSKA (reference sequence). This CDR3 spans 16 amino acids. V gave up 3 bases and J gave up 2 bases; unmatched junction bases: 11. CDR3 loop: CSASAKTSKFTDTQYF. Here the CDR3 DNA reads TGCAGTGCTAGTGCCAAGACTAGCAAATTCACAGATACGCAGTATTTT.

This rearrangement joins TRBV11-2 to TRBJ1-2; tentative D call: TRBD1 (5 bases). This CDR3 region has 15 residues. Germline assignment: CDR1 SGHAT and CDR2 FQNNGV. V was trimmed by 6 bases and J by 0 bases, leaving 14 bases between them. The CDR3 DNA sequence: TGTGCCAGCAGACCTAAGCGGGGCGCTAACTATGGCTACACCTTC. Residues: CASRPKRGANYGYTF. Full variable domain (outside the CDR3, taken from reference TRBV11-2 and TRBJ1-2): EAGVAQSPRYKIIEKRQSVAFWCNPISGHATLYWYQQILGQGPKLLIQFQNNGVVDDSQLPKDRFSAERLKGVDSTLKIQPAKLEDSAVYLCASRPKRGANYGYTFGSGTRLTVV.

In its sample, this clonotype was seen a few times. In DNA, the CDR3 is TGTGCCAGCAGCTCACCGTGGGGGCGGCGGGACGAGCAGTACTTC. Its protein is CASSSPWGRRDEQYF. The rearrangement uses TRBV28 and TRBJ2-7; maybe TRBD1 (6 bases). The CDR3 is made up of 15 amino acids. Germline V gives CDR1 MDHEN, CDR2 SYDVKM. The V gene lost 6 bases and the J gene lost 5 bases, with 20 bases spanning the gap.

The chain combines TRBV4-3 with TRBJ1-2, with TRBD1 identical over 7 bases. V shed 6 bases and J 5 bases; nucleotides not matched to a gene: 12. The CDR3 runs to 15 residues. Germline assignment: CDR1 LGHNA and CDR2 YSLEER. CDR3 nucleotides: TGCGCCAGCAGACCGACCGGGACAGAAGATTATGGCTACACCTTC. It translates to CASRPTGTEDYGYTF.

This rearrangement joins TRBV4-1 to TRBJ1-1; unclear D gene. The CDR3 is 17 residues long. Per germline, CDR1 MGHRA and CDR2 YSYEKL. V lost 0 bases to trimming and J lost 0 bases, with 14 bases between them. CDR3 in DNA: TGCGCCAGCAGCCAAGAGGCGGGGTATGTTATGAACACTGAAGCTTTCTTT. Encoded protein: CASSQEAGYVMNTEAFF.

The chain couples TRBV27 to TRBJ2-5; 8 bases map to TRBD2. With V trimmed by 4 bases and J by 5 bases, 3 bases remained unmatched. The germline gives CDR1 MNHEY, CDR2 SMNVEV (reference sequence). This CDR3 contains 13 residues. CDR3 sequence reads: CASSSAGEETQYF. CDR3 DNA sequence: TGTGCCAGCAGTTCAGCGGGAGAGGAGACCCAGTACTTC.